These 14 T cell receptor beta chains share one sample of origin, sequenced in a study of T cell repertoires in cytomegalovirus infection. These TCRs are of unknown antigen specificity. Via MiXCR, TCRdb re-called the reads, giving one row per CDR3 protein. The sample lists around 900,000 distinct CDR3 sequences; around a third were seen once. Sequencing was performed on cultured CD8+ T cells from PBMCs, taken from culture after CMV antigen stimulation. The receptors originated from a human donor in good health (CMV status not recorded). Some clones in this sample may be carry-over from other donors' samples.

In the case of this clonotype: A much more abundant neighbour one base away suggests this may be a read error. The chain links TRBV7-9 to TRBJ2-2; D remains unclear. V was shortened by 7 bases and J by 2 bases, with 5 bases between the two germline ends. This CDR3 comprises 12 residues. Germline V gives CDR1 SEHNR, CDR2 FQNEAQ (reference sequence). The CDR3 spells CASNHNTGELFF. The CDR3 region has the DNA TGTGCCAGCAACCATAACACCGGGGAGCTGTTTTTT. Supplemented by reference TRBV7-9 and TRBJ2-2, the full variable domain reads DTGVSQNPRHKITKRGQNVTFRCDPISEHNRLYWYRQTLGQGPEFLTYFQNEAQLEKSRLLSDRFSAERPKGSFSTLEIQRTEQGDSAMYLCASNHNTGELFFGEGSRLTVL.

This clonotype came up a few times. The chain employs TRBV6-2 or TRBV6-3 and TRBJ2-3, with D possibly matching TRBD1 (5 bases). Deletions cut 8 bases from V and 4 bases from J, with 10 bases between. Germline V gives CDR1 MNHEY, CDR2 SVGEGT. The CDR3 is made up of 12 amino acids. CDR3 residues: CASAGIADTQYF. CDR3 sequence (DNA): TGTGCCAGCGCAGGGATAGCAGATACGCAGTATTTT.

J is TRBJ2-1 and V is TRBV27, with D possibly being TRBD2 (5 bases). The CDR3 loop spans 12 amino acids. Trimming pared 7 bases from V and 4 bases from J, leaving 8 bases between. The germline V gene has CDR1 MNHEY and CDR2 SMNVEV (reference sequence). DNA of the CDR3: TGTGCCAGCAAAGCGGAGTACAATGAGCAGTTCTTC. Its translation: CASKAEYNEQFF.

This clonotype was found once. The chain carries TRBV5-1 and TRBJ1-1, with D possibly TRBD1 on 5 matching bases. The CDR3 is 11 residues long. The germline V gene has CDR1 SGHRS and CDR2 YFSETQ. The V and J ends lost 7 bases and 4 bases respectively, with 8 bases between them. The CDR3 loop reads CASYGGTEAFF. CDR3 nucleotides: TGCGCCAGCTATGGGGGCACTGAAGCTTTCTTT.

The chain recombines TRBV20-1 with TRBJ2-5, with TRBD1 matching 10 bases. Germline V gene data show CDR1 as DFQATT and CDR2 as SNEGSKA (reference sequence). The CDR3 sequence is 14 residues long. V gave up 3 bases and J gave up 4 bases; unmatched junction bases: 5. This CDR3 reads CSARPTGGTETQYF. The CDR3 coding sequence is TGCAGTGCTAGGCCGACAGGGGGCACAGAGACCCAGTACTTC.

Ten or more counts support this clonotype. The chain couples TRBV7-9 to TRBJ1-5; perhaps TRBD1 as D (6 bases). The CDR3 runs 18 residues. From germline, CDR1 is SEHNR and CDR2 FQNEAQ (reference sequence). V was cut by 0 bases and J by 0 bases, with 15 bases left in between. CDR3 in amino acids: CASSLAPDSFNSNQPQHF. Written as DNA, the CDR3 is TGTGCCAGCAGCTTAGCGCCGGACAGCTTCAATAGCAATCAGCCCCAGCATTTT. Looking up the rest from reference TRBV7-9 and TRBJ1-5 gives the full variable domain: DTGVSQNPRHKITKRGQNVTFRCDPISEHNRLYWYRQTLGQGPEFLTYFQNEAQLEKSRLLSDRFSAERPKGSFSTLEIQRTEQGDSAMYLCASSLAPDSFNSNQPQHFGDGTRLSIL.

This clonotype was detected many times. A much larger clone differs from this one at a single base, so this may be a read error. CDR3 loop: CASSPGTGGDEQFF. CDR3 coding DNA: TGTGCCAGCAGTCCCGGGACAGGGGGCGATGAGCAGTTCTTC. This chain uses TRBV7-2 with TRBJ2-1, with 12 nucleotides matching TRBD1. V was clipped by 6 bases and J by 8 bases; unmatched bases: 5. Germline V gene lookup returns CDR1 SGHTA and CDR2 FQGNSA. The CDR3 is made up of 14 amino acids.

The count of this clonotype is one. This could be a read error, since a much larger clone is one nucleotide away. A read error is likely, as this CDR3 ends without the conserved phenylalanine or tryptophan. This chain joins TRBV5-5 and TRBJ1-5; no firm D call. Germline V lookup: CDR1 SGHKS, CDR2 YYEKEE (reference sequence). The CDR3 consists of 13 residues. V lost 0 bases to trimming and J lost 3 bases, with 4 bases between them. CDR3 in DNA: TGTGCCAGCAGCTTGGATGTCAATCAGCCCCAGCATTCT. Translation gives CASSLDVNQPQHS.

About this clonotype itself: A much bigger clone sits one base away, suggesting this may be a read error. The CDR3 DNA reads as TGTGCCAGGAGCTTAGCACCCTCTAGCCCGCCCTACGAGCAGTACTTC. Its protein is CARSLAPSSPPYEQYF. The chain links TRBV7-6 to TRBJ2-7, with D possibly matching TRBD2 (5 bases). The CDR3 spans 16 residues. Germline lookup yields CDR1 SGHVS and CDR2 FNYEAQ.

This clonotype was counted only a few times. V usage is TRBV12-3 or TRBV12-4 and J usage is TRBJ2-4; TRBD2 is a possible D gene (5 bases). Trimming removed 3 bases from V and 1 base from J, with 10 bases in between. This CDR3 is 15 amino acids long. The CDR3 here is CASSFIREAKNIQYF. The CDR3 nucleotides read TGTGCCAGCAGTTTTATAAGGGAGGCCAAAAACATTCAGTACTTC.

Only one count was recorded for this clonotype. This chain joins TRBV19 and TRBJ2-7; the match to TRBD1 covers 7 bases. Germline trimming cut 5 bases from V and 1 base from J; bases unmatched to any gene: 5. From germline, CDR1 is LNHDA and CDR2 SQIVND (reference sequence). This CDR3 has 14 residues. The CDR3, as DNA: TGTGCCAGTAGTGCTTCGACAGGGTCCTACGAGCAGTACTTC. Translation: CASSASTGSYEQYF.

This chain links TRBV3-1 with TRBJ1-1; tentatively, D is TRBD1 (6 bases). The CDR3 is made up of 14 amino acids. The germline V gene encodes CDR1 LGHDT and CDR2 YNNKEL (reference sequence). Trimming shortened V by 1 base and J by 3 bases, and 9 bases separated the two germline ends. The CDR3 region has the DNA TGTGCCAGCAGCCAAGTGGGGGCGGACACTGAAGCTTTCTTT. It specifies CASSQVGADTEAFF.

The chain recombines TRBV6-1 with TRBJ2-5; 8 bases map to TRBD1. Germline assignment: CDR1 MNHNS and CDR2 SASEGT. V was pared by 5 bases and J by 1 base, with 9 bases of the junction left unmatched. The CDR3 has 16 amino acids. The CDR3 sequence: CASSTPTGGIQETQYF. The CDR3 DNA follows: TGTGCCAGCAGTACCCCCACAGGGGGAATCCAAGAGACCCAGTACTTC.

The chain is built from TRBV7-9 and TRBJ2-7; TRBD1 agrees at 8 bases. The CDR3 consists of 14 residues. Trimming removed 5 bases from V and 2 bases from J; junction bases left unmatched: 5. Germline assignment: CDR1 SEHNR and CDR2 FQNEAQ (reference sequence). The CDR3 DNA follows: TGTGCCAGCAGCCGACAGGGGCCCACCTACGAGCAGTACTTC. Its protein is CASSRQGPTYEQYF.